This T cell receptor beta chain emerged from a study of blood T cell repertoires in COVID-19. Study-wide background: Sites in the United States, Italy and Spain provided acute and convalescent COVID-19 samples.

V lost 6 bases, J lost 4 bases, and 18 bases lay in between. This CDR3 has 16 residues. Germline V gives CDR1 MNHEY, CDR2 SMNVEV (reference sequence). This clone has more than one count but fewer than ten. The assay was immunoSEQ multiplex PCR, and TCRdb's table has in-frame clones only and misses some. The sample holds approximately 240,000 clones, 70% to 90% seen once. The TCR originated in a man between 50 and 59 years old who had recovered from COVID-19. V and J are TRBV27 and TRBJ2-2, with D possibly TRBD1 on 6 matching bases. Sequenced: peripheral blood. DNA for the CDR3: TGTGCCAGCAGCCTGAGGGGGTCCATGGGCACCGGGGAGCTGTTTTTT. Its translation: CASSLRGSMGTGELFF.